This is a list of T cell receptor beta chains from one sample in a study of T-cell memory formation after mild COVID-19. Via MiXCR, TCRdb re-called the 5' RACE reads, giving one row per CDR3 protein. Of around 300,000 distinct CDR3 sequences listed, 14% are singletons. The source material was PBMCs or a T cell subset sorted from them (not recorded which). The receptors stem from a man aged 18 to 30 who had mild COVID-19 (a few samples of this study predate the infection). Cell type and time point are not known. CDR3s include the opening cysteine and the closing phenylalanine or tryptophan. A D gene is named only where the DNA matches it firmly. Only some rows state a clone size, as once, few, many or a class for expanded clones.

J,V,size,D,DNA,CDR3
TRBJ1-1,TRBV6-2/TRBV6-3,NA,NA,TGTGCCAGCAGGCCCTCCGGGACCGACACTGAAGCTTTCTTT,CASRPSGTDTEAFF
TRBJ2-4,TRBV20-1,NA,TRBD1,TGCAGTGCTAGAGAACAGGGGACCTTGTACATTCAGTACTTC,CSAREQGTLYIQYF
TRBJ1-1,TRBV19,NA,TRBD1,TGTGCCAGTAGGCAGGGGGGAGTGAACACTGAAGCTTTCTTT,CASRQGGVNTEAFF
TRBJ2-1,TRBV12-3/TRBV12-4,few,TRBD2,TGTGCCAGCAGTTCCGGACTAGCGGCCCTCTACAATGAGCAGTTCTTC,CASSSGLAALYNEQFF
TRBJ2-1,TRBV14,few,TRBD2,TGTGCCAGCGCTCGACTAGCGGGGGTCTATGAGCAGTTCTTC,CASARLAGVYEQFF
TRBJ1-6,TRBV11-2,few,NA,TGTGCCAGCAGCCCCCAAATACAACTGGGGCTACGGAATTCACCCCTCCACTTT,CASSPQIQLGLRNSPLHF
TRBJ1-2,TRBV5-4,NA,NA,TGTGCCAGCAGCTTGGGGGGGAAGTATGGCTACACCTTC,CASSLGGKYGYTF
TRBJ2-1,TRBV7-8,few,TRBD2,TGTGCCAGCAGCTTAGGGCTAGCGGGGGCTCGGGTTGAGCAGTTCTTC,CASSLGLAGARVEQFF
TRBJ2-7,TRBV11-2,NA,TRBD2,TGTGCCAGCAGCCCCGTAGCGGGGATCGGCTACGAGCAGTACTTC,CASSPVAGIGYEQYF
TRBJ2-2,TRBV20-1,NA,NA,TGCAGTGCTAGAGTCCAGGGACACGACACCGGGGAGCTGTTTTTT,CSARVQGHDTGELFF
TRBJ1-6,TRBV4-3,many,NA,TGCGCCAGCAGCCCGGGACAATATAATTCACCCCTCCACTTT,CASSPGQYNSPLHF
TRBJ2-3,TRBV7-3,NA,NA,TGTGCCAGCAGCTTAGGAGGGGCGAGGGATACGCAGTATTTT,CASSLGGARDTQYF
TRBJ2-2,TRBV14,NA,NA,TGTGCCAGCAGCCAAACAGGGGAGGACACCGGGGAGCTGTTTTTT,CASSQTGEDTGELFF
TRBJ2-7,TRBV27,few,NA,TGTGCCAGCAGTTTGGTAGTAGCCCGCGAGCAGTACTTC,CASSLVVAREQYF
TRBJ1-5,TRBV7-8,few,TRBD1,TGTGCCAGCAGCTCCCAGGGGGAGCTCGATCAGCCCCAGCATTTT,CASSSQGELDQPQHF
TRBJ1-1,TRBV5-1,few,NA,TGCGCCAGCAGCTTGGTGGGGGAAACGGGTGAAGCTTTCTTT,CASSLVGETGEAFF
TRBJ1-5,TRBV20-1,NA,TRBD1,TGCAGTGCACAGGGGGGCTATAGCAATCAGCCCCAGCATTTT,CSAQGGYSNQPQHF
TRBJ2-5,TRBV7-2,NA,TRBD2,TGTGCCAGCAGCTTCTATGGGGGGGGACCAAACCAAGAGACCCAGTACTTC,CASSFYGGGPNQETQYF
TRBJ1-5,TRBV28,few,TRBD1,TGTGCCAGCAGTTTATGGCAGGGGGGGAGCAATCAGCCCCAGCATTTT,CASSLWQGGSNQPQHF
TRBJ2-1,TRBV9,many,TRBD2,TGTGCCAGCAGCGTGGGCGGGGGAGCCTACAATGAGCAGTTCTTC,CASSVGGGAYNEQFF
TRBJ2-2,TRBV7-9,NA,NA,TGTGCCAGCAGCTTAACAGGAAGAACCGGGGAGCTGTTTTTT,CASSLTGRTGELFF
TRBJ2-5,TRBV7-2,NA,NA,TGTGCCAGCAGCTTGTGGGGGACGGAGACCCAGTACTTC,CASSLWGTETQYF
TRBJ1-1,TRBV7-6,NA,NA,TGTGCCAGCAGCTTAGAGGCAGGGGCCCGCACTGAAGCTTTCTTT,CASSLEAGARTEAFF
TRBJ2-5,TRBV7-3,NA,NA,TGTGCCAGCAGCGCGACGGGGATAGGTGAGACCCAGTACTTC,CASSATGIGETQYF
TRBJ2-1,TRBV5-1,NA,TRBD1,TGCGCCAGCAGCAAAGGACAGGTCCTCTACAATGAGCAGTTCTTC,CASSKGQVLYNEQFF
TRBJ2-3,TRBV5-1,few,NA,TGCGCCAGCAGCTTGGCCGGTAGACCAGATACGCAGTATTTT,CASSLAGRPDTQYF
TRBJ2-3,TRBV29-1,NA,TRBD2,TGCAGCGTTGCAGCCACTAGCGGGGGTGCAGATACGCAGTATTTT,CSVAATSGGADTQYF
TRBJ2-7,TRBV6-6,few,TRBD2,TGTGCCAGCAGCCCGAGGAGCGGGGTCTACGAGCAGTACTTC,CASSPRSGVYEQYF
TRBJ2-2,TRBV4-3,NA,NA,TGCGCCAGCAGGACGACAGGAAACACCGGGGAGCTGTTTTTT,CASRTTGNTGELFF
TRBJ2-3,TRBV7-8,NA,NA,TGTGCCAGCAGCTTACCGGGGGTAATAGATACGCAGTATTTT,CASSLPGVIDTQYF
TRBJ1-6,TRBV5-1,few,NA,TGCGCCAGCAGCTTGACGGAGGGGCCCCTCCACTTT,CASSLTEGPLHF
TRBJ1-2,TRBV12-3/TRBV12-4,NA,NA,TGTGCCAGCAGTGAAAACTTTAACTATGGCTACACCTTC,CASSENFNYGYTF
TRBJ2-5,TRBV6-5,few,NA,TGTGCCAGCAGTTACTCGAACGGGGGCCAAGAGACCCAGTACTTC,CASSYSNGGQETQYF
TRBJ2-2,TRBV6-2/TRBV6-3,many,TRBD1,TGTGCCAGCATCTCCGGGACAGGGATCGGGGAGCTGTTTTTT,CASISGTGIGELFF
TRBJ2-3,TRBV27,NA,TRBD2,TGTGCCAGCAGTCCCGGATCTAGCGGGGGTTATACGCAGTATTTT,CASSPGSSGGYTQYF
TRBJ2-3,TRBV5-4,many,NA,TGTGCCAGCAGCTTTCAGGATACGCAGTATTTT,CASSFQDTQYF
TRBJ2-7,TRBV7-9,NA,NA,TGTGCCAGCAGCTTAGCGCGTCGGGACTGGCTGGGTGAGCAGTACTTC,CASSLARRDWLGEQYF
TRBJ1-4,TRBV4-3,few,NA,TGCGCCAGCAGCCAAGATGTGTCAACTAATGAAAAACTGTTTTTT,CASSQDVSTNEKLFF
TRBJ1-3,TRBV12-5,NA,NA,TGTGCTAGTGGTTTGGATGGGCGCAATGTTGGAAACACCATATATTTT,CASGLDGRNVGNTIYF
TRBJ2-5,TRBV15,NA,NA,TGTGCCACCAGCCGGAGCCTTCTCCAAGAGACCCAGTACTTC,CATSRSLLQETQYF
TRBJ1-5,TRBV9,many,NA,TGTGCCAGCAGCAGAGAGGGGGGAACTCATCAGCCCCAGCATTTT,CASSREGGTHQPQHF
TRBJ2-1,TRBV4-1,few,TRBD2,TGCGCCAGCAGCCCCCTACTAGCGGGGGGGGACAATGAGCAGTTCTTC,CASSPLLAGGDNEQFF
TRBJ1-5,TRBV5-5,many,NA,TGTGCCAGCAGCCCGTCTTGGATACAGGCCAAGCCCCAGCATTTT,CASSPSWIQAKPQHF
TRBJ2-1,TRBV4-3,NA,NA,TGCGCCAGCAGCCACAAAGACCCCCCGGGCGACTACAATGAGCAGTTCTTC,CASSHKDPPGDYNEQFF
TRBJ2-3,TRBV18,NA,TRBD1,TGTGCCAGCTCACCCACTGGGACAGGGGGCGTGAATACGCAGTATTTT,CASSPTGTGGVNTQYF
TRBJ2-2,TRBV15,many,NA,TGTGCCACCAGCGTAGGCGGGCCGACCGGGGAGCTGTTTTTT,CATSVGGPTGELFF
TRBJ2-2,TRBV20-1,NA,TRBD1,TGCAGTGCTAGAGATGCCGAGGCAGGGGGAACCGGGGAGCTGTTTTTT,CSARDAEAGGTGELFF
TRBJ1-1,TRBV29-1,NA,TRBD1,TGCAGCGCCGGACAGGTGAACACTGAAGCTTTCTTT,CSAGQVNTEAFF
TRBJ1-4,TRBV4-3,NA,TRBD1,TGCGCCAGCAGCCGTGCCTCGACAGGGGGCTTGTCTAATGAAAAACTGTTTTTT,CASSRASTGGLSNEKLFF
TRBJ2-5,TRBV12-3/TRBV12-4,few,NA,TGTGCCAGCAGTTTAGTTCCCAGGCGGGAGACCCAGTACTTC,CASSLVPRRETQYF